The source of this T cell receptor beta chain is a study of T-cell memory formation after mild COVID-19. Study as a whole: TCR clustering was largely donor specific. Notes on the study in general: Prior to infection, memory already included some responding clones, suggesting cross-reactive memory joined. Contracting CD8+ clones were enriched in EMRA, CD4+ mainly in CM and EM.

Amplification by 5'RACE using constant-segment primers produced TCR alpha and TCR beta cDNA libraries that carried sample barcodes and UMIs. Via MiXCR, TCRdb re-called the 5' RACE reads, giving one row per CDR3 protein. The table has about 350,000 distinct CDR3 sequences, roughly 15% seen once. This clonotype was observed many times. Its target is not known. This clonotype was sampled from a man between 18 and 35 years old who had mild COVID-19 (a few samples of this study predate the infection). Cell type and time point are not known. Sequenced material: PBMCs or a T cell subset sorted from them (not recorded which).

The CDR3 sequence is CASSFPTGELFF. The CDR3 DNA is TGTGCCAGCAGCTTCCCCACCGGGGAGCTGTTTTTT. The gene calls are TRBV11-2 and TRBJ2-2; D uncertain. Per germline, CDR1 SGHAT and CDR2 FQNNGV. The CDR3 totals 12 residues. Trimming stripped 3 bases from V and 4 bases from J, with 3 bases between. Complete variable domain (other parts from reference TRBV11-2 and TRBJ2-2): EAGVAQSPRYKIIEKRQSVAFWCNPISGHATLYWYQQILGQGPKLLIQFQNNGVVDDSQLPKDRFSAERLKGVDSTLKIQPAKLEDSAVYLCASSFPTGELFFGEGSRLTVL.